The clone carrying this T cell receptor (beta chain) has just a few counts. Its antigen is currently unknown. The source of the sample is a study of cytomegalovirus exposure and HLA in healthy donors. General study points: A classifier reportedly called cytomegalovirus status with high sensitivity and specificity. CMV antigen specificity was confirmed in vitro for three CMV-associated chains.

Some clones are missing from TCRdb's copy, which holds only in-frame ones; the method was immunoSEQ multiplex PCR. The table has about 360,000 clones, 70% to 90% seen once. This sequence was found in a woman aged 18 to 35 in good health and CMV-seronegative. The source material was PBMCs.

The CDR3 DNA reads TGCGCCAGCAGCTTGACGGTATACAATGAGCAGTTCTTC. As protein: CASSLTVYNEQFF. This chain uses TRBV5-1 with TRBJ2-1; D ambiguous. With 1 base removed from V and 4 bases from J, the gap between germline ends came to 6 bases. This CDR3 has 13 amino acids. The germline V gene has CDR1 SGHRS and CDR2 YFSETQ.